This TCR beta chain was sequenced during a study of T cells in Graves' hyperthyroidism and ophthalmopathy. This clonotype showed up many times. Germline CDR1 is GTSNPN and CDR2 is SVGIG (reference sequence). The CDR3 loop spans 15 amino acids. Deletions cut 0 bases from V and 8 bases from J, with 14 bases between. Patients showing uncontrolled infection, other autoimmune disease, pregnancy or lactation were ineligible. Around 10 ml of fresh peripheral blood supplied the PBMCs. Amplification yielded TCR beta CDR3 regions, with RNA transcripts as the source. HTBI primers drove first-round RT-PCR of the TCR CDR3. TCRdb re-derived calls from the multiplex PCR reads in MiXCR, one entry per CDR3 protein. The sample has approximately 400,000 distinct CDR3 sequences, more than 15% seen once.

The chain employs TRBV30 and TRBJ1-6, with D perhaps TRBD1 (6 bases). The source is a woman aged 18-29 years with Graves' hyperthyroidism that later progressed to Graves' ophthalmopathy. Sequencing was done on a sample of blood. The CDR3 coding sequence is TGTGCCTGGAGTGTAAGAGGGGGTCATGATTCACCCCTCCACTTT. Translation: CAWSVRGGHDSPLHF.